Listed below are T cell receptor beta chains from one sample, sequenced in a study of identical twins' blood T cells. Using its own MiXCR run on the 5' RACE reads, TCRdb lists one record per CDR3 protein. The profile shows hundreds of thousands of distinct CDR3 sequences, over 25% of them singletons. The sample comprised PBMCs. The receptors were gathered from a woman aged 18-55 years in good health. Each CDR3 is given with its conserved first and last residue. The D gene is left open where the match is weak. Where a row states a size, it is once, few, many or the class of an expanded clone; other rows omit it.

CDR3nt	CDR3aa	j_gene	v_gene	d_gene	abundance
TGTGCCAGCAGCAGGGGAGACACTTCCTACGAGCAGTACTTC	CASSRGDTSYEQYF	TRBJ2-7	TRBV4-2	NA	few
TGTGCCACCAGCACCAGGACAACGGGGAACACTGAAGCTTTCTTT	CATSTRTTGNTEAFF	TRBJ1-1	TRBV15	NA	few
TGTGCCAGCAGCTTAGAGTCAGGAGATACGCAGTATTTT	CASSLESGDTQYF	TRBJ2-3	TRBV11-2	NA	NA
TGCAGCGTTGTTCGGGACAGGAACACTGAAGCTTTCTTT	CSVVRDRNTEAFF	TRBJ1-1	TRBV29-1	TRBD1	many
TGCAGTGCTAGAGACGATTCCTCCTACGAGCAGTACTTC	CSARDDSSYEQYF	TRBJ2-7	TRBV20-1	NA	few
TGCAGTGCCACCAACACCGGGGGGCTGTTTTTT	CSATNTGGLFF	TRBJ2-2	TRBV20-1	NA	NA
TGTGCCTGCCTGGCGGGCGGCTCCTACAATGAGCAGTTATTC	CACLAGGSYNEQLF	TRBJ2-1	TRBV30	NA	NA
TGTGCCAGCAGCAAAGGACCCCAGGCGCTTATTTCCTACGAGCAGTACTTC	CASSKGPQALISYEQYF	TRBJ2-7	TRBV21-1	NA	NA
TGTGCCAGCAGTCCTTACAACAGGGGTCCTAATGAAAAACTGTTTTTT	CASSPYNRGPNEKLFF	TRBJ1-4	TRBV12-3/TRBV12-4	TRBD1	NA
TGCAGCGTTGACTCAGACAAGGGGGGTGCTGAAGCTTTCTTT	CSVDSDKGGAEAFF	TRBJ1-1	TRBV29-1	NA	many
TGCAGCGTCCTTCTAGGGGGTGAAAAACTGTTTTTT	CSVLLGGEKLFF	TRBJ1-4	TRBV29-1	NA	many
TGTGCCAGCAGTGAAGTGTCTACTGGAAACACCATATATTTT	CASSEVSTGNTIYF	TRBJ1-3	TRBV6-1	NA	NA
TGTGCCAGCAGTCCCACATCAACTAATGAAAAACTGTTTTTT	CASSPTSTNEKLFF	TRBJ1-4	TRBV16	NA	few
TGCGCCAGCAGCGGGGGACCGATCTTCAACACCGGGGAGCTGTTTTTT	CASSGGPIFNTGELFF	TRBJ2-2	TRBV5-1	NA	many
TGTGCCAGCAGTTACGGAGCGGAGATCGCAGATACGCAGTATTTT	CASSYGAEIADTQYF	TRBJ2-3	TRBV6-6	NA	NA
TGCAGTGCGCCGGTCCTCAATGAGCAGTTCTTC	CSAPVLNEQFF	TRBJ2-1	TRBV20-1	NA	NA
TGTGCCAGCAGGCCGGTACAGGGTCCTGTCTATGGCTACACCTTC	CASRPVQGPVYGYTF	TRBJ1-2	TRBV6-1	NA	NA
TGTGCCAGCAGCAAAAGACAGGACACTGAAGCTTTCTTT	CASSKRQDTEAFF	TRBJ1-1	TRBV3-1	NA	NA
TGTGCCAGCAGTGATCACCCAACCGGGGAGCTGTTTTTT	CASSDHPTGELFF	TRBJ2-2	TRBV2	NA	few
TGTGCCAGCATAGGTGTTACTGCGAACACCGGGGAGCTGTTTTTT	CASIGVTANTGELFF	TRBJ2-2	TRBV12-3/TRBV12-4	NA	NA
TGTACCAGCAGTTCAAACACCGGGGAGCTGTTTTTT	CTSSSNTGELFF	TRBJ2-2	TRBV2	NA	NA
TGTGCCAGCAGCCCGATCGGGCAGGAAACTAACTATGGCTACACCTTC	CASSPIGQETNYGYTF	TRBJ1-2	TRBV4-2	NA	NA
TGTGCCAGCAGCTTTCCCGGACAAAGTAATGAAGCTTTCTTT	CASSFPGQSNEAFF	TRBJ1-1	TRBV7-9	NA	NA
TGTGCCAGCAGTAGGAGTTACCACGAGCAGTACTTC	CASSRSYHEQYF	TRBJ2-7	TRBV12-3/TRBV12-4	NA	few
TGCGCCAGCAGCTCACAGGGGGCAGGCGACACTGAAGCTTTCTTT	CASSSQGAGDTEAFF	TRBJ1-1	TRBV5-1	TRBD1	NA
TGCGCCAGCAGCTTGGAGGGCAGCTACACCGGGGAGCTGTTTTTT	CASSLEGSYTGELFF	TRBJ2-2	TRBV5-1	NA	few
TGTGCCAGTAGTAGGTGGCCCAGGGAGAACACTGAAGCTTTCTTT	CASSRWPRENTEAFF	TRBJ1-1	TRBV19	NA	NA
TGCAGTGCTTCGACCACGCTTGGCCCAGATACGCAGTATTTT	CSASTTLGPDTQYF	TRBJ2-3	TRBV20-1	NA	few
TGTGCCAGCAGTTACCTCTTGGGACAGGGCAAAGATACGCAGTATTTT	CASSYLLGQGKDTQYF	TRBJ2-3	TRBV6-5	TRBD1	NA
TGTGCCAGCAGTTACTCGAGGGTTGCTGGGGCCAACGTCCTGACTTTC	CASSYSRVAGANVLTF	TRBJ2-6	TRBV6-5	NA	NA
TGCAGTGCTTTGCCCCAGGGTATCTATGGCTACACCTTC	CSALPQGIYGYTF	TRBJ1-2	TRBV20-1	NA	NA
TGTGCCAGCAGCCAAGGGTCCCGGAGTGACACCGGGGAGCTGTTTTTT	CASSQGSRSDTGELFF	TRBJ2-2	TRBV3-1	NA	NA
TGCGCCAGCAGCCAAGATGAGACACCAACCTACGAGCAGTACTTC	CASSQDETPTYEQYF	TRBJ2-7	TRBV4-3	NA	few
TGCAGCGTAGCGGGACAGATGAACACTGAAGCTTTCTTT	CSVAGQMNTEAFF	TRBJ1-1	TRBV29-1	TRBD1	NA
TGCAGCGTGGAAAAAAACCCCTATGGCTACACCTTC	CSVEKNPYGYTF	TRBJ1-2	TRBV29-1	NA	few
TGTGCCAGCAGCCTAATGGGGGCAGGGGCGAACACTGAAGCTTTCTTT	CASSLMGAGANTEAFF	TRBJ1-1	TRBV14	NA	once
TGCAGCGTCATACAGGGGCGGAATCAGCCCCAGCATTTT	CSVIQGRNQPQHF	TRBJ1-5	TRBV29-1	TRBD1	NA
TGTGCCAGCAGCCTCTGGATTTATGACCCGGACAGGGGACCATCTAACTATGGCTACACCTTC	CASSLWIYDPDRGPSNYGYTF	TRBJ1-2	TRBV11-2	TRBD1	NA
TGTGCCAGCAGTCACTTCAGGGGGGATAGCAATCAGCCCCAGCATTTT	CASSHFRGDSNQPQHF	TRBJ1-5	TRBV27	TRBD1	NA
TGCGCCAGCAGCTTGACAGAAAACGAGCAATACTTC	CASSLTENEQYF	TRBJ2-7	TRBV5-1	NA	NA
TGCGCCAGCAGACCTGCTAGCGGGCCCGACAATGAGCAGTTCTTC	CASRPASGPDNEQFF	TRBJ2-1	TRBV5-1	TRBD2	NA
TGCAGCGTTGAAACCCCGACAAGTTCCTACGAGCAGTACTTC	CSVETPTSSYEQYF	TRBJ2-7	TRBV29-1	NA	few
TGCAGCGCCGTAAACGCCACGACAGGGTGGACTTTCTTT	CSAVNATTGWTFF	TRBJ1-1	TRBV29-1	TRBD1	NA
TGCGCCAGCAGCTTGGCCGAACATACGAACACTGAAGCTTTCTTT	CASSLAEHTNTEAFF	TRBJ1-1	TRBV5-1	NA	NA
TGTGCCAGCAGCTTAGCGAGCGGGAGGGTTTCAAATGAGCAGTTCTTC	CASSLASGRVSNEQFF	TRBJ2-1	TRBV7-6	TRBD2	few
TGCAGCGTCCTACACGAAAACTATGGCTACACCTTC	CSVLHENYGYTF	TRBJ1-2	TRBV29-1	NA	many
TGCGCCAGCTTCAGAGGGGGGCCCACAGATACGCAGTATTTT	CASFRGGPTDTQYF	TRBJ2-3	TRBV5-1	NA	NA
TGCGCCAGCAGCTCCCAGTCTGAGCAGTTCTTC	CASSSQSEQFF	TRBJ2-1	TRBV5-1	NA	many
TGCAGTGCTAGACCGGGCGCCGGAAACACCATATATTTT	CSARPGAGNTIYF	TRBJ1-3	TRBV20-1	NA	few
TGTGCCAGCAGTTTCGACAGTAGGTCTGAAAAACTGTTTTTT	CASSFDSRSEKLFF	TRBJ1-4	TRBV12-3/TRBV12-4	NA	many
TGTGCCACCAGCGGAGACCTGACGGCCTCCTACAATGAGCAGTTCTTC	CATSGDLTASYNEQFF	TRBJ2-1	TRBV15	NA	many
TGTGCCAGTAGCCAAAGGACAGCGAACACTGAAGCTTTCTTT	CASSQRTANTEAFF	TRBJ1-1	TRBV19	NA	few
TGTGTCAGCGGCTTAGAGCGAACAGGGCCCTCTTTTTCCTTGAACACTGAAGCTTTCTTT	CVSGLERTGPSFSLNTEAFF	TRBJ1-1	TRBV28	NA	NA
TGTGCCAGCAGCTCGACTCGCCTCGGCTACGAGCAGTACTTC	CASSSTRLGYEQYF	TRBJ2-7	TRBV7-8	NA	few
TGTGCCAGCAGCTTAGGCGGGGGTACAGATACGCAGTATTTT	CASSLGGGTDTQYF	TRBJ2-3	TRBV5-1	TRBD2	many
TGCGCCAGCAGCCAGACATGGACAGGGACGGACTATGGCTACACCTTC	CASSQTWTGTDYGYTF	TRBJ1-2	TRBV4-3	TRBD1	many
TGTGCCAGCAGTTTATACATCTCAAGCTATGGCTACACCTTC	CASSLYISSYGYTF	TRBJ1-2	TRBV12-3/TRBV12-4	NA	NA
TGTGCCAGCAGTTTAGTAGTGAGCTCTGGAAACACCATATATTTT	CASSLVVSSGNTIYF	TRBJ1-3	TRBV28	NA	few
TGTGCCAGCAGTCCGACAGGGTTAGGCTGGGGGGACGGAATGAACACTGAAGCTTTCTTT	CASSPTGLGWGDGMNTEAFF	TRBJ1-1	TRBV7-2	TRBD1	NA